This TCR beta chain was sequenced for a study of blood T cell repertoires in COVID-19. As for the study in general: Some COVID-19 samples were acute and others convalescent; all came from the United States, Italy and Spain.

The data were produced by immunoSEQ multiplex PCR, yet TCRdb's version contains in-frame clones alone and is incomplete. The sample holds roughly 280,000 clones; around nine tenths are singletons and the top ten take roughly 5%. The germline CDR1 and CDR2 sequences are ENHRY and SYGVKD. The CDR3 spans 15 residues. V was pared by 3 bases and J by 1 base, with 12 bases between. This clonotype was sampled from a woman aged 55-75 years with COVID-19, enrolled during active disease. The rearrangement uses TRBV10-3 and TRBJ1-1; D perhaps matches TRBD1 (5 bases). The sample taken for sequencing was peripheral blood. CDR3 residues: CAISEVGQTNTEAFF. In DNA, the CDR3 is TGTGCCATCAGTGAAGTGGGGCAGACGAACACTGAAGCTTTCTTT.